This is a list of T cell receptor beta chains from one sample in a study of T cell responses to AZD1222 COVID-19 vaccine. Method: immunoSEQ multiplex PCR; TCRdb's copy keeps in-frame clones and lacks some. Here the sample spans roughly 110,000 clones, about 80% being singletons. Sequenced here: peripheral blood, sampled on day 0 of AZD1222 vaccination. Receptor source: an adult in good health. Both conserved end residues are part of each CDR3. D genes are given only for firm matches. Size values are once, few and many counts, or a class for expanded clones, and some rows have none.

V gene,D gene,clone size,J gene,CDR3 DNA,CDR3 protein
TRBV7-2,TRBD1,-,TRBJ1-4,TGTGCCAGCAGCCCCCGACAGGGGGGGGATGAAAAACTGTTTTTT,CASSPRQGGDEKLFF
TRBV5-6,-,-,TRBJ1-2,TGTGCCAGCAGCCCGGTGGGGGCAACCTCTGGGTATGGCTACACCTTC,CASSPVGATSGYGYTF
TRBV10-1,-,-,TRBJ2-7,TGCGCCAGCAGTGAAAGAGGGGGAAGGGGAGAGCAGTACTTC,CASSERGGRGEQYF
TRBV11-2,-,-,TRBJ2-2,TGTGCCAGCAGCTCCAAGTGGGCATCCGGCGGGGAGCTGTTTTTT,CASSSKWASGGELFF
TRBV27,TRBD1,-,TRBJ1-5,TGTGCCAGCAGGTCAACAGGGGGCGGAAACAATCAGCCCCAGCATTTT,CASRSTGGGNNQPQHF
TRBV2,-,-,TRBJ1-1,TGTGCCAGCAGTGCCTCGGTTGGGGGGAACACTGAAGCTTTCTTT,CASSASVGGNTEAFF
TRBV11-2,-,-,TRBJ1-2,TGTGCCAGCAGCTTAACGGGGGTGAGTGGCTACACCTTC,CASSLTGVSGYTF
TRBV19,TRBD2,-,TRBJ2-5,TGTGCCAGTAGTCCCAGGACTAGCGGGAGCCAAGAGACCCAGTACTTC,CASSPRTSGSQETQYF
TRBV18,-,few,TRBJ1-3,TGTGCCAGCTCACCGAGGGCTTCAGAGATCTGGGGAAACACCATATATTTT,CASSPRASEIWGNTIYF
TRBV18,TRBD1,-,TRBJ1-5,TGTGCCAGCTCACCCACAGGACAGGGACTGAATCAGCCCCAGCATTTT,CASSPTGQGLNQPQHF
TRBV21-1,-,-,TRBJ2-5,TGTGCCAGCAGCAAAGCGGCTAGCGGGACGGGTATCGGGGACTTC,CASSKAASGTGIGDF
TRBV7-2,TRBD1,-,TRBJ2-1,TGTGCCAGCAGCTTACAGGGGGCCCCCCACAATGAGCAGTTCTTC,CASSLQGAPHNEQFF
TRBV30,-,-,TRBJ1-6,TGTGCCTGGAGTGTATACGGGCCAAATTCACCCCTCCACTTT,CAWSVYGPNSPLHF
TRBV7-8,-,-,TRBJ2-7,TGTGCCAGCAGCCAAAGACGAGAAAAGGTGTACTTC,CASSQRREKVYF
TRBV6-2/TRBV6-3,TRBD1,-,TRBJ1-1,TGTGCCAGCAGTCACGGGACAGGGGGGGCGAACACTGAAGCTTTCTTT,CASSHGTGGANTEAFF
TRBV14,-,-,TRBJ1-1,TGTGCCAGCAGCCAAGAAGCTTTCTTT,CASSQEAFF
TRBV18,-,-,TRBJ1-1,TGTGCCAGCTCACCTGGGGGGGGGAATCTCCGGATCATGAACACTGAAGCTTTCTTT,CASSPGGGNLRIMNTEAFF
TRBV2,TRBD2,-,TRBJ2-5,TGTGCCAGCACCGTGGAGTTGGCTAGCGGGGGGGCATCAACCCAGTACTTC,CASTVELASGGASTQYF
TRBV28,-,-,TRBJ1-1,TGTGCCAGCAGCACGGAAACGGGCACTGAAGCTTTCTTT,CASSTETGTEAFF
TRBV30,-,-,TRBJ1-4,TGTGCCTGGAGTGTACAAGGAGGGAATAATGAAAAACTGTTTTTT,CAWSVQGGNNEKLFF
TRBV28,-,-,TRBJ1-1,TGTGCCAGCAGTTTCCCCCAGGCAGGGTTAGTGACTGAAGCTTTCTTT,CASSFPQAGLVTEAFF
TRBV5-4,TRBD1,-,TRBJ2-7,TGTGCCAGCAGCGGGGACAGGGGCGAGCAGTACTTC,CASSGDRGEQYF